Below, one T cell receptor beta chain is given with its context. CFSE-labeled responder cells (200,000) were plated with 200,000 irradiated, violet-dye-labeled stimulator cells. Data came from immunoSEQ multiplex PCR; TCRdb stores just in-frame clones and leaves some out. The sample yields around 20,000 clones, 33% seen once. The data stem from a study of graft-versus-host responses after intestinal transplantation. Study as a whole: Multivisceral, liver-intestinal, or isolated intestinal grafts were transplanted into recipients.

General study points: The study found high graft-versus-host to host-versus-graft clonal ratios in allografts of patients with graft-donor T cell macrochimerism. Recipient-marrow GvH clones were detected, some having first appeared in ileum or blood. Declining HvG levels early post-transplant were linked to peak circulating GvH clone levels.

The CDR3 consists of 16 residues. Germline values: CDR1 SGHVT, CDR2 SQSDAQ. V was clipped by 5 bases and J by 6 bases; unmatched bases: 10. The receptor was derived from a human patient who received an intestinal transplant. J is TRBJ2-3 and V is TRBV7-4, with TRBD2 identical over 11 bases. Source: alloreactive CD8+ T cells from a mixed lymphocyte reaction culture, taken before intestinal transplant. Described subset: CFSE-low proliferating T cells sorted from roughly 6-day pre-transplant mixed lymphocyte reaction (GvH or HvG direction). The CDR3 region is CASSLFSGRAPDTQYF. Here the CDR3 DNA reads TGTGCCAGCAGCCTCTTTAGCGGGAGGGCCCCGGATACGCAGTATTTT.